The source of this TCR beta chain is a study of T cell clonotyping in hematopoietic cell transplantation. Worth noting for this clone: The target antigen is unknown.

Study-wide points: Pathologically expanded recipient clonotypes increased progressively from day 30 to day 180 as diversity fell. CD4 and CD8 repertoire contributions could not be separated without sorting. Few recipient clonotypes overlapped donors; over 95% were de novo at given depth.

Sequencing used immunoSEQ multiplex PCR; TCRdb keeps in-frame clones, though not all of them. The top ten clones hold 8.5% of a sample with 9,500 to 11,000 clones, approximately 46% of them seen once. The V gene's germline CDR1 is GTSNPN and CDR2 SVGIG (reference sequence). The CDR3 consists of 13 residues. The sequence was collected from a male patient in his forties or fifties who had an allogeneic stem cell transplant from an unrelated donor, so the T cells may come from the graft donor. Some clones in this sample may be carry-over from other donors' samples. The sample here was PBMCs, taken 30 days after allogeneic stem cell transplant. The J gene is TRBJ2-5, the V gene TRBV30, with 10 bases lining up with TRBD2. TRBJ2-7 matches the DNA end more closely, so the J call is doubtful. The DNA for the CDR3 is TGTGCCTGGAGTCCGACTAGCGGGTACGAGCAGTACTTC. Amino acids: CAWSPTSGYEQYF.